This TCR beta chain was recovered during a study of graft-versus-host responses after intestinal transplantation. Study as a whole: All recipients were given anti-thymocyte globulin induction, and tacrolimus and steroids were then administered for 2 to 3 years. Findings of the study overall: Researchers found peak circulating GvH clone levels linked to early post-transplant HvG declines. Within the allografts of patients who had graft-donor T cell macrochimerism, graft-versus-host to host-versus-graft clonal ratios were high. Recipient-marrow GvH clones were detected, some having first appeared in ileum or blood.

This clone came up a few times. Its antigen is unidentified. From germline, CDR1 is MGHRA and CDR2 YSYEKL. CDR3 length: 15 amino acids. Trimming took off 4 bases at V and 3 bases at J, with 13 bases between the two ends. TCRdb's table, derived via immunoSEQ multiplex PCR, lists solely in-frame clones and lacks some. The sample records about 90,000 clones, around 90% being singletons. This clonotype was sampled from a human donor who was the organ donor for an intestinal transplant. The specimen comprised unstimulated CD4+ T cells sorted from spleen or lymph node cells, sampled before transplant. The genes are TRBV4-1 and TRBJ1-5; possible D gene TRBD1, 6 bases. This CDR3 is CASSPYRDTNQPQHF. CDR3 in DNA: TGCGCCAGCAGCCCCTACAGGGATACCAATCAGCCCCAGCATTTT.